The present entry profiles one TCR beta chain with its context. Its antigen is not identified. The CDR3 loop spans 14 amino acids. Germline V gene sequence: CDR1 MNHNS, CDR2 SASEGT. Trimming pared 1 base from V and 6 bases from J, leaving 13 bases between. The record originates from a study of hypomethylating agent response in myelodysplastic syndrome. Study-level results: Whether shared GLIPH2 clusters recognize novel MDS antigens was not confirmed. Control donors' ages did not match those of MDS patients.

Produced via immunoSEQ multiplex PCR; TCRdb's table is partial and in-frame only. The table includes several thousand clones, more than 85% detected once. This chain connects TRBV6-1 to TRBJ2-7, with D possibly being TRBD1 (6 bases). The sequence was collected from a human donor with myelodysplastic syndrome. The specimen comprised bone marrow, sampled before or after starting hypomethylating agent treatment for myelodysplastic syndrome (not recorded which). CDR3 nucleotide sequence: TGTGCCAGCAGTGAAGGGGACATGAAGGGCGAGCAGTACGTC. Translated, it gives CASSEGDMKGEQYV.